A selection of T cell receptor beta chains follows, all from one sample in a study of blood T cell repertoires in COVID-19. Data came from immunoSEQ multiplex PCR; TCRdb stores just in-frame clones and leaves some out. The sample holds more than 75,000 clones, 80% to 90% seen once. The material sequenced was peripheral blood. The receptors derive from a woman in her 70s with acute or convalescent COVID-19. CDR3s include the opening cysteine and the closing phenylalanine or tryptophan. Fields, in order: J gene, D gene, V gene, clone size, CDR3 protein, CDR3 DNA. The D gene is left open where the match is weak. The size field is filled for only some rows; it gives once, few, many or a size class.

TRBJ2-5	-	TRBV19	-	CASSTPVGGETQYF	TGTGCCAGTAGTACCCCGGTAGGGGGAGAGACCCAGTACTTC
TRBJ2-5	-	TRBV7-7	-	CASSSDSGETQYF	TGTGCTAGCAGCTCCGATAGTGGAGAGACCCAGTACTTC
TRBJ2-1	-	TRBV7-8	-	CASSFRQGGNEQFF	TGTGCCAGCAGCTTTAGACAGGGAGGCAATGAGCAGTTCTTC
TRBJ2-5	-	TRBV2	once	CASSDIEGLTPNRETQYF	TGTGCCAGCAGTGACATAGAAGGGTTGACGCCGAACAGGGAGACCCAGTACTTC
TRBJ1-2	TRBD1	TRBV5-8	-	CASSSNPRDRGRFDYGYTF	TGTGCCAGCAGCTCGAACCCCCGGGACAGGGGGCGCTTTGACTATGGCTACACCTTC
TRBJ2-5	-	TRBV7-8	-	CASSFSTSLETQYF	TGTGCCAGCAGCTTCTCGACAAGCCTCGAGACCCAGTACTTC
TRBJ1-5	-	TRBV28	-	CASSPPGGSGQPQHF	TGTGCCAGCAGTCCCCCCGGGGGGTCAGGGCAGCCCCAGCATTTT
TRBJ2-3	TRBD1	TRBV25-1	-	CASSEFTGGADTQYF	TGTGCCAGCAGTGAATTTACAGGGGGCGCAGATACGCAGTATTTT
TRBJ2-6	-	TRBV5-1	once	CASSLAVSGANVLTF	TGCGCCAGCAGCTTGGCAGTCTCTGGGGCCAACGTCCTGACTTTC
TRBJ2-1	-	TRBV6-5	once	CASGRGMAGNEQFF	TGTGCCAGCGGACGCGGGATGGCGGGCAATGAGCAGTTCTTC